This T cell receptor (beta chain) was found in a study of T-cell reconstitution after alpha-beta-depleted transplantation in children. As it was prepared, the TCRbeta library received unique molecular identifiers. TCRdb recomputed calls from the PCR reads with MiXCR, one row per CDR3 protein. The sample contains hundreds of thousands of distinct CDR3 sequences, roughly 13% of which appear only once. V dropped 2 bases and J dropped 4 bases, with 9 bases sitting between them. Germline loops: CDR1 MGHRA, CDR2 YSYEKL. This CDR3 has 14 residues. Overall study results and limits: Approximately two months post-transplant, alpha-beta T cells reportedly originated from several hundred expanded graft clones. It was surviving recipient T cells and thymic progenitors that gave some patients high TCRbeta diversity at day 60.

The sample holds a few counts of this clonotype. As yet, its antigen is unknown. Sequenced material: PBMCs, taken before TCRalphabeta/CD19-depleted stem cell transplant. This TCR was recovered from a girl aged 2 to 10 with congenital amegakaryocytic thrombocytopenia, due to receive a stem cell transplant. The chain links TRBV4-1 to TRBJ2-1, with unresolved D. The DNA of the CDR3 is TGCGCCAGCAGCCAACCGTGGGGTTACAATGAGCAGTTCTTC. Amino acids: CASSQPWGYNEQFF.